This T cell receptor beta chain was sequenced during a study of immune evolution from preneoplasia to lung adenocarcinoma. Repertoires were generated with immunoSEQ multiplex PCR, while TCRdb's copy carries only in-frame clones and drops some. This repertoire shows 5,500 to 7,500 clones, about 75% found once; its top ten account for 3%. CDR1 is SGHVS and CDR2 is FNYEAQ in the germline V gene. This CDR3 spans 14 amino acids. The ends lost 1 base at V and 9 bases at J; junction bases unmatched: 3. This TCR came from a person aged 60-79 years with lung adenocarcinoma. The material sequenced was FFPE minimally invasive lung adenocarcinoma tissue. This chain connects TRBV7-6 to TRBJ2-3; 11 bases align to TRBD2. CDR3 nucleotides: TGTGCCAGCAGCTTAGGGCTAGCGGGAGGAACGCAGTATTTT. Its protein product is CASSLGLAGGTQYF.